One sample yielded the 27 T cell receptor beta chains listed below, sequenced in a study of identical twins. MiXCR, applied by TCRdb to the 5' RACE reads, yields one record per CDR3 protein. Of around 1.7 million distinct CDR3 sequences detected, about 30% appear once; the ten largest clones hold approximately 0.25%. Material for sequencing was cord blood. The receptors were sampled from a newborn girl in good health.

With regard to this clonotype: This may arise from a read error, as a much more abundant clone is one base away. The chain links TRBV29-1 to TRBJ2-7; TRBD2 might be the D (6 bases). V lost 7 bases and J lost 5, with 12 bases in between. CDR1 and CDR2 from the germline V gene are SQVTM and ANQGSEA. The CDR3 length is 11 residues. CDR3 sequence (DNA): TGCAGCGCCGGACTAATCGACGAGCAGTACTTC. It codes for CSAGLIDEQYF.

The gene calls are TRBV4-1 and TRBJ2-4, with D unclear. Germline V gene sequence: CDR1 MGHRA, CDR2 YSYEKL. V was trimmed by 1 base and J by 7 bases, leaving 17 bases between them. This CDR3 is 16 amino acids long. DNA for the CDR3: TGCGCCAGCAGCCAAGGGTCCTCCCCTACCCGGAACATTCAGTACTTC. Its translation: CASSQGSSPTRNIQYF.

The V call is TRBV28, the J call TRBJ2-1, with D maybe TRBD1 (5 bases). The germline V gene has CDR1 MDHEN and CDR2 SYDVKM. V lost 4 bases and J 6 bases, leaving 10 bases between the germline ends. The CDR3 is made up of 13 amino acids. The CDR3 DNA is TGTGCCAGCAGTTCCCGACAGACCAATGAGCAGTTCTTC. As protein: CASSSRQTNEQFF.

As to this clonotype: A much larger clone differs from this one at a single base, so this may be a read error. CDR3 bases: TGTGCCAGCAGCCAAGAAGGCGTAAGCTCCTACAATGAGCAGTTCTTC. It is translated as CASSQEGVSSYNEQFF. The V and J genes are TRBV3-1 and TRBJ2-1, with no clear D. The CDR3 extends over 16 amino acids. Trimming took off 0 bases at V and 0 bases at J, with 9 bases between the two ends. CDR1 and CDR2 from the germline V gene are LGHDT and YNNKEL (reference sequence).

This clonotype has a handful of counts. The rearrangement uses TRBV5-5 and TRBJ2-1; perhaps TRBD1 as D (6 bases). Germline V lookup: CDR1 SGHKS, CDR2 YYEKEE (reference sequence). CDR3 length equals 16 residues. V was clipped by 3 bases and J by 2 bases, with 15 bases between them. CDR3 bases: TGTGCCAGCAGCTCGACAGGAGGAACTACCTACAATGAGCAGTTCTTC. Residues: CASSSTGGTTYNEQFF.

The CDR3: CASSITPRELYNEQFF. The CDR3 DNA reads TGTGCCAGTAGTATAACTCCCCGGGAGCTTTACAATGAGCAGTTCTTC. This sequence joins TRBV19 and TRBJ2-1, with a weak D call TRBD2 (6 bases). CDR3 size: 16 residues. Germline-derived CDR1 and CDR2 are LNHDA and SQIVND (reference sequence). Trimming shortened V by 2 bases and J by 4 bases, and 15 bases separated the two germline ends.

This clonotype was observed a handful of times. V and J are TRBV27 and TRBJ2-7; the match to TRBD2 covers 15 bases. The CDR3 consists of 19 residues. The germline gives CDR1 MNHEY, CDR2 SMNVEV (reference sequence). V lost 2 bases to trimming and J lost 2 bases; unmatched junction nucleotides: 10. The chain's CDR3 is CASSLSQRTSGRGTYEQYF. CDR3 nucleotide sequence: TGTGCCAGCAGTTTAAGCCAAAGGACTAGCGGGAGGGGAACCTACGAGCAGTACTTC.

On this clonotype: A clone one base away is much larger, so this may be a read error. The chain links TRBV27 to TRBJ2-1; 8 bases map to TRBD1. Germline V CDR1 and CDR2: MNHEY, SMNVEV (reference sequence). The CDR3 contains 13 residues. V lost 4 bases, J lost 5 bases, and 1 base stayed unmatched. The CDR3 loop reads CASSWTGHNEQFF. CDR3 nucleotide sequence: TGTGCCAGCAGTTGGACAGGGCACAATGAGCAGTTCTTC.

The chain has TRBV29-1 and TRBJ2-7, with TRBD2 matching over 8 bases. V shed 2 bases, J shed 7 bases, and the junction held 16 bases outside the gene matches. This CDR3 contains 16 residues. Germline-derived CDR1 and CDR2 are SQVTM and ANQGSEA. Here the CDR3 reads CSVEIPPPAGGGEQYF. For the CDR3, the DNA is TGCAGCGTTGAAATCCCCCCCCCGGCGGGAGGAGGGGAGCAGTACTTC.

This sequence joins TRBV20-1 and TRBJ2-1; TRBD2 aligns across 10 bases. CDR3 length: 17 amino acids. V was pared by 3 bases and J by 0 bases, with 8 bases of the junction left unmatched. Germline V gives CDR1 DFQATT, CDR2 SNEGSKA (reference sequence). CDR3 sequence reads: CSASPAGGLSSYNEQFF. CDR3 DNA: TGCAGTGCTAGCCCAGCGGGAGGGCTGAGCTCCTACAATGAGCAGTTCTTC.

This clonotype was seen a few times. The chain recombines TRBV4-2 with TRBJ2-3; 8 nucleotides match TRBD2. Unmatched junction bases numbered 4, after V lost 5 bases and J lost 6 bases. Per germline, CDR1 LGHNA and CDR2 YNFKEQ. The CDR3 length is 13 residues. The CDR3 DNA follows: TGTGCCAGCAGCATGCGACTAGCGGATACGCAGTATTTT. Protein: CASSMRLADTQYF.

The table lists this clonotype with many counts. The J gene is TRBJ2-5, the V gene TRBV27; 7 nucleotides line up with TRBD2. This CDR3 is built from 14 residues. Losses at the gene ends were 1 base for V and 1 base for J; bases not matched to a gene: 0. Germline CDR1 MNHEY, CDR2 SMNVEV (reference sequence). CDR3 nucleotide sequence: TGTGCCAGCAGTTTATGGGGGGGCCAAGAGACCCAGTACTTC. Protein sequence: CASSLWGGQETQYF.

The V gene is TRBV20-1, the J gene TRBJ2-7; D may be TRBD1 or TRBD2 (6 bases each). The CDR3 is 12 amino acids. Germline V lookup: CDR1 DFQATT, CDR2 SNEGSKA (reference sequence). Between the trimmed V and J ends, which lost 3 bases and 5 bases, there was a span of 11 bases. The CDR3 nucleotides are TGCAGTGCTAGGACGGGGGCCCACGAGCAGTACTTC. Encoded protein: CSARTGAHEQYF.

The chain links TRBV7-2 to TRBJ2-3; D is ambiguous. The V end lost 1 base, the J end lost 2 bases, and 10 bases lay between the germline ends. The CDR3 has 15 residues. Germline values: CDR1 SGHTA, CDR2 FQGNSA. CDR3: CASSLVALNTDTQYF. The CDR3 DNA is TGTGCCAGCAGCTTAGTTGCCCTGAACACAGATACGCAGTATTTT.

This clonotype has a single count. The CDR3 loop is CASSSLHSGLSYNEQFF. In DNA form, the CDR3 reads TGTGCCAGCAGTTCCCTCCATAGCGGTCTCTCCTACAATGAGCAGTTCTTC. This chain joins TRBV28 and TRBJ2-1, with D perhaps matching TRBD2 (6 bases). CDR3 length: 17 residues. Germline CDR1 reads MDHEN; CDR2 reads SYDVKM. Trimming pared 4 bases from V and 0 bases from J, leaving 16 bases between. The full variable domain, with the rest looked up from reference TRBV28 and TRBJ2-1, is DVKVTQSSRYLVKRTGEKVFLECVQDMDHENMFWYRQDPGLGLRLIYFSYDVKMKEKGDIPEGYSVSREKKERFSLILESASTNQTSMYLCASSSLHSGLSYNEQFFGPGTRLTVL.

This clonotype was observed a handful of times. The rearrangement links TRBV7-2 to TRBJ2-7; D gene ambiguous. There are 15 residues in the CDR3. The germline V gene has CDR1 SGHTA and CDR2 FQGNSA. V was clipped by 1 base and J by 2 bases, with 12 bases between them. Written as DNA, the CDR3 is TGTGCCAGCAGCTTAGTACCCCAGAAGCCCTACGAGCAGTACTTC. Encoded protein: CASSLVPQKPYEQYF.

The chain is built from TRBV6-1 and TRBJ1-5; D is perhaps TRBD1 (6 bases). V was cut by 6 bases and J by 2 bases, with 23 bases left in between. This CDR3 has 18 residues. Germline V gene data show CDR1 as MNHNS and CDR2 as SASEGT. CDR3 loop: CASSRPDGTPTGNQPQHF. The CDR3 region has the DNA TGTGCCAGCAGCCGACCGGACGGGACACCGACGGGCAATCAGCCCCAGCATTTT.

This clonotype was counted only a few times. The chain links TRBV20-1 to TRBJ2-2, with D perhaps matching TRBD1 (6 bases). Trimming took 3 bases from V and 2 from J, leaving 10 bases between them. This CDR3 comprises 14 residues. CDR1 DFQATT and CDR2 SNEGSKA come from the germline V gene (reference sequence). Written as DNA, the CDR3 is TGCAGTGCTAGCGGGACACATAACACCGGGGAGCTGTTTTTT. It codes for CSASGTHNTGELFF.

This clonotype was observed a handful of times. V and J are TRBV28 and TRBJ1-4, with D unclear. The CDR3 has 16 amino acids. Germline assignment: CDR1 MDHEN and CDR2 SYDVKM. Trimming removed 5 bases from V and 0 bases from J, with 13 bases in between. The CDR3 nucleotides are TGTGCCAGCAGTCTTTTAACAGTCTCAACTAATGAAAAACTGTTTTTT. Its translation is CASSLLTVSTNEKLFF.

The chain recombines TRBV3-1 with TRBJ2-7; D gene unclear. CDR1 is LGHDT, CDR2 YNNKEL, per germline (reference sequence). CDR3 size: 13 residues. Trimming left V 1 base short and J 4 bases short, with 8 bases between. This CDR3 is CASSQGWMYEQYF. The CDR3, as DNA: TGTGCCAGCAGCCAAGGGTGGATGTACGAGCAGTACTTC.

This chain links TRBV5-6 with TRBJ2-7; 9 bases line up with TRBD1. Germline CDR1 reads SGHDT; CDR2 reads YYEEEE. Trimming cost V 3 bases and J 0 bases; bases outside gene matches: 7. The CDR3 is made up of 16 amino acids. The CDR3 DNA follows: TGTGCCAGCAGCTCGGGGACAGGGACATACTCCTACGAGCAGTACTTC. Encoded protein: CASSSGTGTYSYEQYF.

The chain recombines TRBV24-1 with TRBJ1-2; D perhaps matches TRBD1 (6 bases). The CDR3 loop spans 15 amino acids. Trimming took 2 bases from V and 3 from J, leaving 12 bases between them. CDR1 KGHDR and CDR2 SFDVKD come from the germline V gene. The CDR3 bases are TGTGCCACCAGTGATTCAGTAGGACAGTACTATGGCTACACCTTC. Its protein product is CATSDSVGQYYGYTF.

This clonotype was detected only a few times. This chain connects TRBV3-1 to TRBJ2-1; D is uncertain. The CDR3 contains 12 residues. The germline V gene encodes CDR1 LGHDT and CDR2 YNNKEL (reference sequence). Trimming removed 1 base from V and 10 bases from J, with 8 bases in between. The CDR3 DNA reads TGTGCCAGCAGCCAAGTCTTACGGGAGCAGTTCTTC. This encodes CASSQVLREQFF.

The rearrangement uses TRBV25-1 and TRBJ2-1, with TRBD1 matching 9 bases. The CDR3 length is 16 residues. V was clipped by 7 bases and J by 3 bases; unmatched bases: 10. Germline values: CDR1 MGHDK, CDR2 SYGVNS. DNA for the CDR3: TGTGCCAGCAACCCCACTTCGGGACAGGGCTACAATGAGCAGTTCTTC. This encodes CASNPTSGQGYNEQFF.

The rearrangement joins TRBV10-3 to TRBJ2-5; TRBD1 matches 8 bases. The CDR3 runs to 15 residues. V dropped 0 bases and J dropped 2; count of bases not matched to a gene: 2. Germline CDR1 and CDR2: ENHRY and SYGVKD. The CDR3 nucleotides are TGTGCCATCAGTGAGTCGGGGGACAGGCAAGAGACCCAGTACTTC. The encoded protein is CAISESGDRQETQYF.

V usage is TRBV30 and J usage is TRBJ2-1; 8 bases are a match to TRBD2. Germline values: CDR1 GTSNPN, CDR2 SVGIG (reference sequence). Unmatched junction bases numbered 2, after V lost 1 base and J lost 0 bases. This CDR3 comprises 15 residues. The CDR3 DNA follows: TGTGCCTGGAGTGCCGGGACTAGCTCCTACAATGAGCAGTTCTTC. Its translation is CAWSAGTSSYNEQFF.

J is TRBJ1-1 and V is TRBV20-1, with 9 bases lining up with TRBD1. CDR3 length: 15 amino acids. Germline-derived CDR1 and CDR2 are DFQATT and SNEGSKA (reference sequence). V lost 0 bases to trimming and J lost 6 bases; unmatched junction nucleotides: 8. The CDR3 loop reads CSARDRGQGPPEAFF. DNA for the CDR3: TGCAGTGCTAGAGATCGGGGACAGGGCCCACCTGAAGCTTTCTTT.